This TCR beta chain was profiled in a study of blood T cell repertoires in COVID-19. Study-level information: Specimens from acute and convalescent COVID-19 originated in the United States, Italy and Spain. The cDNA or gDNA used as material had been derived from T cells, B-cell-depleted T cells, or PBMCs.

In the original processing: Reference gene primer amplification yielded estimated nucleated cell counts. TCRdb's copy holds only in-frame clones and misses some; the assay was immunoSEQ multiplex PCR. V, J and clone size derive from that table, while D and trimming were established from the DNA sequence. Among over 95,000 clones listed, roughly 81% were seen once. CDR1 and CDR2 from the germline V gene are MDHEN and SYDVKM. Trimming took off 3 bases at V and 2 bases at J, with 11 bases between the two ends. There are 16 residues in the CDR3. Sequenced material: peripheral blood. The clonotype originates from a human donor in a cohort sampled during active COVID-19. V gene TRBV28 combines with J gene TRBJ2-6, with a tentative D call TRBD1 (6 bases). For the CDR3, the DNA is TGTGCCAGCAGTTTTCCACAGGGAGCTGGGGCCAACGTCCTGACTTTC. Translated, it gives CASSFPQGAGANVLTF.